The rows below give T cell receptor beta chains drawn from one sample of a study of T cells after yellow fever vaccination. TCRdb ran MiXCR on the 5' RACE reads and lists one entry per CDR3 protein. The sample records more than 95,000 distinct CDR3 sequences, around 7.4% being singletons. The sample in question was CD4+ T cells sorted from PBMCs, obtained more than 8 days after the first yellow fever vaccination. The receptors were sampled from a man aged 18 to 29 who received the YFV17D yellow fever vaccine. Both conserved end residues are part of each CDR3. Fields, in order: V gene, J gene, CDR3 protein.

>TRBV5-8|TRBJ2-5
CASSLALAKPETQYF
>TRBV4-2|TRBJ2-4
CASSRPLDTTTQNIQYF
>TRBV12-3/TRBV12-4|TRBJ2-4
CASGWGGLAKNIQYF
>TRBV4-3|TRBJ2-2
CASSQRGLAGTGELFF
>TRBV24-1|TRBJ2-1
CATSDPGASSYNEQFF
>TRBV19|TRBJ2-2
CASSSRGLSTGELFF
>TRBV4-1|TRBJ1-2
CASSTLPRGNYGYTF
>TRBV6-2/TRBV6-3|TRBJ1-2
CASSYSAGGAIYGYTF
>TRBV7-2|TRBJ2-3
CASTEGGYADTQYF
>TRBV25-1|TRBJ2-3
CASSKSKGIRTDTQYF
>TRBV6-5|TRBJ2-7
CASSLTGGRVDEQYF
>TRBV7-3|TRBJ1-1
CASSFSRVTEAFF
>TRBV5-6|TRBJ2-3
CASSVTDTQYF
>TRBV20-1|TRBJ2-1
CSAGTPSYNEQFF
>TRBV5-1|TRBJ2-7
CASSLSVGSLSYEQYF
>TRBV7-2|TRBJ1-4
CASSLLINEKLFF
>TRBV4-3|TRBJ2-7
CASSQDSAGYEQYF
>TRBV29-1|TRBJ2-1
CSVVEGAANNEQFF
>TRBV5-1|TRBJ2-3
CASSFGTGPSTDTQYF
>TRBV28|TRBJ2-2
CASMSDRAYTGELFF
>TRBV5-6|TRBJ2-6
CASSSSLTGVNVLTF
>TRBV19|TRBJ1-5
CASSMGGGHQPQHF
>TRBV7-9|TRBJ2-5
CASSSRVLQETQYF
>TRBV7-9|TRBJ2-2
CASSRGESTGELFF
>TRBV6-5|TRBJ2-5
CASSYLDRGHQETQYF
>TRBV5-6|TRBJ2-3
CASSLEVVSLIF
>TRBV5-1|TRBJ2-3
CASRGAAPTDTQYF
>TRBV20-1|TRBJ2-2
CSARGQGNSGELFF
>TRBV7-2|TRBJ2-3
CASSPAATDTQYF
>TRBV10-3|TRBJ2-1
CAISGGGRNNEQFF
>TRBV7-2|TRBJ2-2
CASSSYWKSGGPTFF
>TRBV12-3/TRBV12-4|TRBJ1-3
CASSALGNTIYF
>TRBV5-1|TRBJ2-7
CASSNPTGEAYEQYF
>TRBV5-1|TRBJ1-2
CASSLGDVGLNYGYTF